One and the same sample provided the 24 T cell receptor beta chains below, sequenced in a study of blood T cell repertoires in COVID-19. Here immunoSEQ multiplex PCR was the method, and the copy in TCRdb shows in-frame clones only, minus some. The data contain about 200,000 clones, around 80% of them singletons. The sequenced sample was peripheral blood. These receptors were taken from a human donor in a cohort sampled during active COVID-19.

The V gene is TRBV4-2, the J gene TRBJ2-1, with 11 nucleotides matching TRBD2. The germline V gene has CDR1 LGHNA and CDR2 YNFKEQ. The V segment lost 0 bases and the J segment 7 bases; nucleotides outside the gene matches: 11. The CDR3 contains 18 residues. As DNA, the CDR3 is TGTGCCAGCAGCCAAGATCAGGGTAGCGGGAGGGCCTCAAATGAGCAGTTCTTC. Protein: CASSQDQGSGRASNEQFF.

The rearrangement joins TRBV3-1 (or the pseudogene TRBV3-2) to TRBJ1-6; D is unresolved. This CDR3 region has 14 residues. The germline CDR1 and CDR2 sequences are LGHDT and YNNKEL (reference sequence). Trimming removed 1 base from V and 3 bases from J, with 4 bases in between. The CDR3 sequence is CASSQVGYNSPLHF. DNA for the CDR3: TGTGCCAGCAGCCAAGTCGGCTATAATTCACCCCTCCACTTT.

This rearrangement joins TRBV18 to TRBJ2-1; TRBD1 aligns across 8 bases. The CDR3 is 15 residues long. The V segment lost 2 bases and the J segment 8 bases; nucleotides outside the gene matches: 8. CDR1 is KGHSH, CDR2 LQKENI, per germline. The CDR3 region is CASSPFGDRGDEQFF. DNA for the CDR3: TGTGCCAGCTCACCATTCGGTGACAGGGGTGATGAGCAGTTCTTC.

CDR3 loop: CASSYDRGGSYF. Here the CDR3 DNA reads TGTGCCAGCAGTTACGACAGGGGGGGGTCGTATTTT. This chain links TRBV6-6 with TRBJ2-3; 9 bases are shared with TRBD1. Trimming at V came to 2 bases and at J to 14 bases, leaving 5 bases not matched to a gene. There are 12 residues in the CDR3. Germline assignment: CDR1 MNHNY and CDR2 SVGAGI (reference sequence).

This clone was recorded once. The rearrangement links TRBV4-1 to TRBJ2-5; 9 bases fit TRBD2. With 2 bases clipped from V and 4 bases from J, the junction kept 8 bases outside the gene matches. The germline gives CDR1 MGHRA, CDR2 YSYEKL. The CDR3 has 16 residues. The chain's CDR3 is CASSQTTSGLGETQYF. For the CDR3, the DNA is TGCGCCAGCAGCCAAACGACTAGCGGCCTAGGAGAGACCCAGTACTTC.

J is TRBJ1-3 and V is TRBV4-1; D remains unclear. The CDR3 is 18 amino acids. V lost 2 bases to trimming and J lost 2 bases, with 19 bases between them. Germline V gene sequence: CDR1 MGHRA, CDR2 YSYEKL. The CDR3 reads CASSQRQESPVPGNTIYF. CDR3 nucleotides: TGCGCCAGCAGCCAAAGGCAGGAATCCCCCGTACCTGGAAACACCATATATTTT.

The rearrangement links TRBV27 to TRBJ2-1; 9 bases agree with TRBD2. CDR1 is MNHEY, CDR2 SMNVEV, per germline (reference sequence). There are 11 residues in the CDR3. V lost 8 bases, J lost 15 bases, and 8 bases stayed unmatched. The CDR3 coding sequence is TGTGCCAGCTCACCCGGGACTAGCCTGTTCTTC. Protein: CASSPGTSLFF.

The chain joins TRBV4-2 to TRBJ2-1; TRBD2 agrees at 8 bases. CDR3 length: 14 residues. V dropped 4 bases and J dropped 9; count of bases not matched to a gene: 8. In germline, CDR1 is LGHNA, CDR2 YNFKEQ. The DNA for the CDR3 is TGTGCCAGCAGCCTTGATAGCGGGATCAGTGAGCAGTTCTTC. The encoded protein is CASSLDSGISEQFF.

The J gene is TRBJ1-1, the V gene TRBV27; D gene unclear. CDR1 is MNHEY, CDR2 SMNVEV, per germline (reference sequence). V was trimmed by 0 bases and J by 3 bases, leaving 17 bases between them. CDR3 length: 17 amino acids. The CDR3 DNA follows: TGTGCCAGCAGTTTATCGAGCGCCTTCCCTGGCGACACTGAAGCTTTCTTT. Protein product: CASSLSSAFPGDTEAFF.

This rearrangement joins TRBV27 to TRBJ2-2; D gene uncertain. The ends were cut back, 10 bases at V and 2 bases at J, with 5 bases in the middle. In germline, CDR1 is MNHEY, CDR2 SMNVEV (reference sequence). The CDR3 spans 11 residues. The CDR3 loop is CATLNTGELFF. In nucleotides, the CDR3 is TGTGCCACCCTCAACACCGGGGAGCTGTTTTTT.

V gene TRBV4-1 combines with J gene TRBJ2-1; TRBD2 matches at 9 bases. The CDR3 has 13 amino acids. The V and J ends lost 4 bases and 7 bases, in that order; junction bases with no gene match: 2. In germline, CDR1 is MGHRA, CDR2 YSYEKL. CDR3 in DNA: TGCGCCAGCAGCCTTAGCGGGAGAAATGAGCAGTTCTTC. Translating it yields CASSLSGRNEQFF.

V is TRBV15 and J is TRBJ2-7, with 9 nucleotides matching TRBD2. The germline V gene encodes CDR1 LNHNV and CDR2 YYDKDF (reference sequence). The CDR3 loop spans 15 amino acids. Trimming at V came to 0 bases and at J to 2 bases, leaving 2 bases not matched to a gene. CDR3 sequence reads: CATSRDSGGPYEQYF. Here the CDR3 DNA reads TGTGCCACCAGCAGAGATAGCGGGGGACCCTACGAGCAGTACTTC. Drawing the rest from reference TRBV15 and TRBJ2-7, the complete variable domain is DAMVIQNPRYQVTQFGKPVTLSCSQTLNHNVMYWYQQKSSQAPKLLFHYYDKDFNNEADTPDNFQSRRPNTSFCFLDIRSPGLGDTAMYLCATSRDSGGPYEQYFGPGTRLTVT.

Details on this clone: Since the CDR3 does not end with the conserved phenylalanine or tryptophan, this likely comes from a read error. No DNA is shown, since the ends of the CDR3 on it are uncertain; the CDR3 is the one TCRdb lists. The J gene is TRBJ1-5, the V gene TRBV5-1. With termini counted, the CDR3 has 8 amino acids. The germline CDR1 and CDR2 sequences are SGHRS and YFSETQ. CDR3 amino acids: CASSLGRD.

The CDR3: CASSPGTADSYEQYF. As DNA, the CDR3 is TGTGCCAGCAGCCCCGGGACAGCAGATTCCTACGAGCAGTACTTC. V usage is TRBV4-2 and J usage is TRBJ2-7, with 7 bases lining up with TRBD1. V was pared by 4 bases and J by 1 base, with 7 bases of the junction left unmatched. Germline V CDR1 and CDR2: LGHNA, YNFKEQ. The CDR3 sequence is 15 residues long.

The rearrangement links TRBV19 to TRBJ2-7, with D maybe TRBD2 (5 bases). The ends were cut back, 4 bases at V and 5 bases at J, with 15 bases in the middle. This CDR3 comprises 14 residues. The germline V gene encodes CDR1 LNHDA and CDR2 SQIVND (reference sequence). CDR3 coding DNA: TGTGCCAGTAGTAGTCGGTGGGGAGACAACGAGCAGTACTTC. It encodes CASSSRWGDNEQYF. The variable domain in full, with the rest retrieved from reference TRBV19 and TRBJ2-7, is DGGITQSPKYLFRKEGQNVTLSCEQNLNHDAMYWYRQDPGQGLRLIYYSQIVNDFQKGDIAEGYSVSREKKESFPLTVTSAQKNPTAFYLCASSSRWGDNEQYFGPGTRLTVT.

The chain carries TRBV4-2 and TRBJ2-1, with D possibly being TRBD2 (6 bases). Trimming took 0 bases from V and 10 from J, leaving 10 bases between them. Per germline, CDR1 LGHNA and CDR2 YNFKEQ. The CDR3 is made up of 13 amino acids. The CDR3 sequence: CASSQEGRYEQFF. The CDR3 DNA reads as TGTGCCAGCAGCCAAGAAGGGAGGTACGAGCAGTTCTTC.

The V and J genes are TRBV4-1 and TRBJ1-5, with 10 nucleotides matching TRBD1. Germline assignment: CDR1 MGHRA and CDR2 YSYEKL. The V and J ends lost 2 bases and 7 bases, in that order; junction bases with no gene match: 5. The CDR3 has 15 residues. CDR3 bases: TGCGCCAGCAGCCAATTCGGGACAGGGGAGCAGCCCCAGCATTTT. Protein: CASSQFGTGEQPQHF.

V is TRBV7-2 and J is TRBJ2-5, with TRBD2 identical over 7 bases. The CDR3 sequence is 17 residues long. CDR1 SGHTA and CDR2 FQGNSA come from the germline V gene. The V gene end was trimmed by 5 bases and the J gene end by 1 base; junction bases not matched to a gene: 13. The CDR3 bases are TGTGCCAGCAGCCAAGCCAGCGGGACGCCCTCCCAAGAGACCCAGTACTTC. Amino acids: CASSQASGTPSQETQYF.

The gene calls are TRBV6-2 or TRBV6-3 and TRBJ1-1, with 8 positions matching TRBD1. The CDR3 length is 15 residues. The ends lost 6 bases at V and 4 bases at J; junction bases unmatched: 10. Germline V gene sequence: CDR1 MNHEY, CDR2 SVGEGT. In DNA form, the CDR3 reads TGTGCCAGCAGCCCGACAGGGGAAGGGATCACTGAAGCTTTCTTT. As protein: CASSPTGEGITEAFF.

This clone was picked up one time. The gene calls are TRBV7-9 and TRBJ2-7; D perhaps matches TRBD1 (5 bases). From germline, CDR1 is SEHNR and CDR2 FQNEAQ (reference sequence). V was trimmed by 0 bases and J by 1 base, leaving 13 bases between them. This CDR3 is built from 16 residues. The CDR3 sequence is CASSLAAGLLSYEQYF. The CDR3 DNA reads TGTGCCAGCAGCTTAGCGGCAGGGCTCCTTTCCTACGAGCAGTACTTC.

The chain combines TRBV24-1 with TRBJ2-2, with D possibly being TRBD2 (5 bases). CDR3 length: 14 residues. The germline gives CDR1 KGHDR, CDR2 SFDVKD. The V gene lost 2 bases and the J gene lost 4 bases, with 7 bases spanning the gap. The CDR3 DNA reads as TGTGCCACCAGTGATTATCTAGCCACCGGGGAGCTGTTTTTT. This sequence encodes CATSDYLATGELFF.

The chain is built from TRBV6-5 and TRBJ1-6; D gene unclear. Germline CDR1 reads MNHEY; CDR2 reads SVGAGI. The germline V and J ends were trimmed by 6 bases and 10 bases, with 16 bases remaining between them. The CDR3 has 14 residues. The chain's CDR3 is CASRDTRGWSPLHF. The CDR3 nucleotides read TGTGCCAGCAGAGATACCCGGGGTTGGTCACCCCTCCACTTT.

The chain carries TRBV7-6 and TRBJ1-4; 10 bases map to TRBD1. There are 16 residues in the CDR3. The germline gives CDR1 SGHVS, CDR2 FNYEAQ. Trimming cost V 5 bases and J 7 bases; bases outside gene matches: 10. CDR3 nucleotide sequence: TGTGCCAGCAGCCCCCCCCCGGGACAGGGGCGTGAAAAACTGTTTTTT. It specifies CASSPPPGQGREKLFF.

The V gene is TRBV6-2 or TRBV6-3, the J gene TRBJ2-7, with 9 bases fitting TRBD1. Trimming cost V 5 bases and J 2 bases; bases outside gene matches: 7. CDR3 length: 15 amino acids. Germline CDR1 is MNHEY and CDR2 is SVGEGT. The CDR3 DNA reads TGTGCCAGCAGTCCCGGGACAGGGAGCGCCTACGAGCAGTACTTC. Translating gives CASSPGTGSAYEQYF.